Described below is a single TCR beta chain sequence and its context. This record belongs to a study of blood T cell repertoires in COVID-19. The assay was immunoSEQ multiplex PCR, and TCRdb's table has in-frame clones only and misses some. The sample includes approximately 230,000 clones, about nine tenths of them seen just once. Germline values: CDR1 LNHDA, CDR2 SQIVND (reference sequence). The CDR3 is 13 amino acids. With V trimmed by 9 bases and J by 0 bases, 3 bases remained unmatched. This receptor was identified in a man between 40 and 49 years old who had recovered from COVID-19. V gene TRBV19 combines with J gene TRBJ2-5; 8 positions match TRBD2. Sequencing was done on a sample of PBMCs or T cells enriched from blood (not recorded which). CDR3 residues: CASRGGNQETQYF. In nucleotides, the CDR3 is TGTGCCAGCCGGGGGGGGAACCAAGAGACCCAGTACTTC.